This TCR beta chain was documented in a study of T-cell memory formation after mild COVID-19. Constant-segment primers served in 5'RACE that generated TCR alpha and TCR beta cDNA libraries bearing sample barcodes and UMIs. TCRdb itself ran the 5' RACE reads through MiXCR, one entry per CDR3 protein. The sample contains 100,000 to 130,000 distinct CDR3 sequences, 13% to 15% of which appear only once. Trimming removed 1 base at V and 0 bases at J, with 10 bases between. The CDR3 is 16 residues long. Germline CDR1 SGHRS, CDR2 YFSETQ. V is TRBV5-1 and J is TRBJ2-2; TRBD1 or TRBD2 may be the D gene (5 bases each). The sample taken for sequencing was PBMCs or a T cell subset sorted from them (not recorded which). The TCR originated in a man younger than 35 who had mild COVID-19 (a few samples of this study predate the infection). Cell type and time point are not known. In DNA, the CDR3 is TGCGCCAGCAGCTTGCCGGGACCAGCGAACACCGGGGAGCTGTTTTTT. Its protein product is CASSLPGPANTGELFF.